The T cell receptor (beta chain) under discussion was sequenced for a study of vaccination effects on CD4 cells after COVID-19. Sequencing used immunoSEQ multiplex PCR; TCRdb keeps in-frame clones, though not all of them. The sample has roughly 35,000 clones, approximately 73% seen once; the top ten hold around 30%. Sequencing in the ViraFEST assay came after antigen-specific CD4+ T cells had been expanded with viral peptide pools, which were used to stimulate PBMC. At the end of 9 to 11 days of culture, CD4+ T cells were isolated. Prior SARS-CoV-2 infection was absent in the vaccine recipients, as shown by negative nucleocapsid antibodies. In the case of this clone: Its target is unknown.

V lost 4 bases, J lost 4 bases, and 6 bases stayed unmatched. Germline CDR1 SGDLS, CDR2 YYNGEE. The CDR3 loop spans 15 amino acids. The material was CD4+ T cells from PBMCs cultured with HCoV-OC43 spike peptides, obtained before COVID-19 vaccination. The subset was: HCoV-OC43 spike overlapping peptide pool stimulation. The source of this sequence is a human donor who received a COVID-19 vaccine. The rearrangement links TRBV9 to TRBJ2-7, with 12 bases that match TRBD2. The CDR3 here is CASSPSLAGGYEQYF. The CDR3 DNA follows: TGTGCCAGCAGCCCCAGCCTAGCGGGAGGGTACGAGCAGTACTTC.